This note documents a single TCR beta chain sequence. The antigen remains undetermined. The time point is: week 35, safety follow-up. One vaccine dose held 300 ug of mutant IDH1 20-mer peptide and came with topical imiquimod. This sample is part of a study of a mutant IDH1 vaccine in newly diagnosed glioma. General study points: Shifts in the top peripheral T cell clonotypes seemed unrelated to pseudoprogression.

The method was immunoSEQ multiplex PCR; TCRdb's version includes in-frame clones alone and lacks a portion of them. This repertoire shows tens of thousands of clones, 85% to 90% found once; its top ten account for more than 1.5%. The sequence was collected from a man aged 40-49 years with glioma. Here the sequenced sample was PBMCs, taken from a glioma patient whose treatment included an IDH1 peptide vaccine.

CDR3 sequence: CASSQDYSEEQYF. In DNA, the CDR3 is TGCGCCAGCAGCCAAGATTACTCCGAAGAGCAGTACTTC. The chain uses TRBV4-3 and TRBJ2-7, with D uncertain. V lost 0 bases to trimming and J lost 7 bases, with 10 bases between them. Germline V gene data show CDR1 as LGHNA and CDR2 as YSLEER. The CDR3 is 13 amino acids.